Listed here are 14 T cell receptor beta chains from one sample, sequenced in a study of T cell responses to AZD1222 COVID-19 vaccine. Libraries were prepared by immunoSEQ multiplex PCR; TCRdb keeps only in-frame clonotypes and omits some of them. This sample has some 150,000 clones, with around 90% found just once. The input for sequencing was peripheral blood, taken 28 days after the second dose of the MenACWY control vaccine. These receptors were collected from an adult who received the MenACWY meningococcal vaccine as a control.

The genes are TRBV6-1 and TRBJ1-1, with TRBD1 identical over 7 bases. Trimming removed 3 bases from V and 11 bases from J; junction bases left unmatched: 3. Germline V gene data show CDR1 as MNHNS and CDR2 as SASEGT. This CDR3 region has 11 residues. CDR3 sequence: CASSDRGYAFF. As DNA, the CDR3 is TGTGCCAGCAGTGACAGGGGGTATGCTTTCTTT.

The chain combines TRBV4-1 with TRBJ2-1; D gene uncertain. This CDR3 contains 13 residues. Trimming left V 6 bases short and J 8 bases short, with 14 bases between. The V gene's germline CDR1 is MGHRA and CDR2 YSYEKL. Written as DNA, the CDR3 is TGCGCCAGCAGAGGAACCGGCACAGATGAGCAGTTCTTC. As protein: CASRGTGTDEQFF.

The J gene is TRBJ2-3, the V gene TRBV24-1; 9 positions agree with TRBD1. Germline assignment: CDR1 KGHDR and CDR2 SFDVKD. CDR3 length: 17 residues. V dropped 0 bases and J dropped 0; count of bases not matched to a gene: 3. Here the CDR3 DNA reads TGTGCCACCAGTGATTTGCGACAGGGGGGAAGCACAGATACGCAGTATTTT. Its protein product is CATSDLRQGGSTDTQYF.

This chain connects TRBV7-2 to TRBJ2-1; D might be TRBD2 (5 bases). V was cut by 1 base and J by 6 bases, with 10 bases left in between. Per germline, CDR1 SGHTA and CDR2 FQGNSA. CDR3 length equals 14 residues. The CDR3, as DNA: TGTGCCAGCAGCTTAGTTACGGGGAGCAATGAGCAGTTCTTC. Translated, it gives CASSLVTGSNEQFF.

J is TRBJ1-1 and V is TRBV11-2, with D tentatively TRBD1 (6 bases). There are 15 residues in the CDR3. Trimming removed 1 base from V and 2 bases from J, with 11 bases in between. CDR1 is SGHAT, CDR2 FQNNGV, per germline. The CDR3 coding sequence is TGTGCCAGCAGCTTAGCTTTCAGGGGTAACACTGAAGCTTTCTTT. It encodes CASSLAFRGNTEAFF.

This chain uses TRBV11-3 with TRBJ1-1; D ambiguous. V lost 2 bases, J lost 1 base, and 8 bases lay in between. The CDR3 has 14 amino acids. In germline, CDR1 is SGHNT, CDR2 YENEEA. This CDR3 is CASSLQRENTEAFF. The CDR3 nucleotides are TGTGCCAGCAGCTTACAGAGAGAGAACACTGAAGCTTTCTTT.

Of note for this clone: Germline and junction disagree at one end, which may indicate a read error. V is TRBV4-3 and J is TRBJ1-2, with D unresolved. This CDR3 has 16 residues. Germline lookup yields CDR1 LGHNA and CDR2 YSLEER. CDR3 protein: CASRQDRLRGLWGYTF. Here the CDR3 DNA reads TGCGCCAGCAGACAAGATCGCCTTCGGGGTTTATGGGGCTACACCTTC.

The chain is built from TRBV5-1 and TRBJ1-2, with 9 bases fitting TRBD1. The V gene's germline CDR1 is SGHRS and CDR2 YFSETQ. V lost 1 base, J lost 2 bases, and 9 bases stayed unmatched. This CDR3 is 17 amino acids long. The DNA for the CDR3 is TGCGCCAGCAGCTTGTCAGGCCTAGGACAGGGGAACTATGGCTACACCTTC. Amino acids: CASSLSGLGQGNYGYTF.

V gene TRBV4-3 combines with J gene TRBJ1-1; D uncertain. There are 15 residues in the CDR3. V was clipped by 3 bases and J by 0 bases, with 11 bases between them. Germline CDR1 is LGHNA and CDR2 is YSLEER. This CDR3 is CASSQVGSMNTEAFF. Written as DNA, the CDR3 is TGCGCCAGCAGCCAGGTCGGGAGTATGAACACTGAAGCTTTCTTT.

The V call is TRBV7-2, the J call TRBJ2-3; D is perhaps TRBD2 (7 bases). Trimming took 4 bases from V and 3 from J, leaving 17 bases between them. In germline, CDR1 is SGHTA, CDR2 FQGNSA. CDR3 length equals 16 residues. In nucleotides, the CDR3 is TGTGCCAGCAGCTCCCGCAGGGGCGGGAGAACAGATACGCAGTATTTT. This gives the protein CASSSRRGGRTDTQYF.

The chain recombines TRBV12-1 with TRBJ2-7; TRBD1 was called by the table and not checked on the DNA. TRBV12-1 is listed as a pseudogene. The length of the CDR3 is 15 residues. CDR3 in DNA: TGTGCCAGCAGATCTCCGGGACAGATGGGCTACGAGCAGTACTTC. This translates into CASRSPGQMGYEQYF.

This clone was picked up one time. The chain recombines TRBV9 with TRBJ1-2; a possible D gene is TRBD1 (5 bases). The germline V gene encodes CDR1 SGDLS and CDR2 YYNGEE. The CDR3 sequence is 13 residues long. The V gene lost 0 bases and the J gene lost 7 bases, with 10 bases spanning the gap. The CDR3 loop reads CASSVDVGAGYTF. DNA of the CDR3: TGTGCCAGCAGCGTAGACGTCGGGGCTGGCTACACCTTC.

V usage is TRBV10-3 and J usage is TRBJ2-1; TRBD2 matches at 12 bases. V shed 3 bases, J shed 8 bases, and the junction held 8 bases outside the gene matches. The CDR3 loop spans 16 amino acids. Germline loops: CDR1 ENHRY, CDR2 SYGVKD. CDR3 sequence: CAISDETSGSGDEQFF. The CDR3 nucleotides read TGTGCCATCAGTGATGAGACTAGCGGGAGTGGCGATGAGCAGTTCTTC.

This chain connects TRBV18 to TRBJ1-1; D gene ambiguous. This CDR3 is 15 amino acids long. Trimming stripped 0 bases from V and 0 bases from J, with 8 bases between. CDR1 is KGHSH, CDR2 LQKENI, per germline. The CDR3 DNA is TGTGCCAGCTCACCACCGGGTCACCTGAACACTGAAGCTTTCTTT. As protein: CASSPPGHLNTEAFF. The whole variable domain, filled in from reference TRBV18 and TRBJ1-1, reads NAGVMQNPRHLVRRRGQEARLRCSPMKGHSHVYWYRQLPEEGLKFMVYLQKENIIDESGMPKERFSAEFPKEGPSILRIQQVVRGDSAAYFCASSPPGHLNTEAFFGQGTRLTVV.